The 5 T cell receptor beta chains reported below all come from one sample, sequenced in a study of response to subunit inactivated influenza vaccine. TCRdb recomputed calls from the RT-PCR reads with MiXCR, one row per CDR3 protein. The table includes about 780,000 distinct CDR3 sequences, less than 20% detected once. This sample comprised PBMCs from blood, obtained 5 to 6 days after vaccination. These receptors were taken from a man in his fifties or sixties who received an inactivated influenza vaccine.

This clonotype has more than one count but fewer than ten. The rearrangement uses TRBV20-1 and TRBJ2-3, with 8 positions matching TRBD2. Trimming cost V 0 bases and J 3 bases; bases outside gene matches: 5. The CDR3 has 15 residues. Germline lookup yields CDR1 DFQATT and CDR2 SNEGSKA (reference sequence). Here the CDR3 reads CSAREAGANTDTQYF. Written as DNA, the CDR3 is TGCAGTGCTAGAGAAGCGGGGGCGAATACAGATACGCAGTATTTT.

CDR3 in amino acids: CASSFRSTETQYF. The CDR3 DNA follows: TGTGCCAGCAGCTTCCGGTCGACGGAGACCCAGTACTTC. This chain joins TRBV7-9 and TRBJ2-5; D gene ambiguous. The germline V gene encodes CDR1 SEHNR and CDR2 FQNEAQ (reference sequence). The CDR3 spans 13 residues. The V and J ends lost 3 bases and 5 bases respectively, with 10 bases between them.

This clonotype was counted many times. This chain uses TRBV5-1 with TRBJ1-1, with 10 bases matching TRBD1. CDR3 length: 14 residues. Losses at the gene ends were 1 base for V and 4 bases for J; bases not matched to a gene: 1. Germline CDR1 SGHRS, CDR2 YFSETQ. The CDR3 DNA follows: TGCGCCAGCAGCTTGCGACAGGGGGCCACTGAAGCTTTCTTT. The encoded protein is CASSLRQGATEAFF.

The sample holds many counts of this clonotype. V is TRBV20-1 and J is TRBJ2-3; tentatively, D is TRBD1 (7 bases). The V gene's germline CDR1 is DFQATT and CDR2 SNEGSKA (reference sequence). V gave up 6 bases and J gave up 8 bases, with 18 bases separating them. This CDR3 comprises 13 residues. DNA of the CDR3: TGCAGTGCGACACCTCCCCAGGGGGGTACGCAGTATTTT. Translation: CSATPPQGGTQYF.

This clonotype was detected only a few times. This chain links TRBV20-1 with TRBJ2-1, with TRBD2 matching 8 bases. The germline V gene encodes CDR1 DFQATT and CDR2 SNEGSKA (reference sequence). V trimming: 3 bases; J trimming: 4 bases; junction bases outside the gene matches: 11. The CDR3 has 16 residues. The CDR3, as DNA: TGCAGTGCTAGGCCCATCGCGGGGGGACAATACAATGAGCAGTTCTTC. This codes for CSARPIAGGQYNEQFF.